The text below deals with one TCR beta chain. Its matching antigen is unknown. These data originate in a study of blood T cells in healthy people across ages. Findings and caveats of the study: In long-lived donors, naive CD4+ cell counts and diversity exceeded those of aged donors. The CMV status of each donor remained undetermined, and this could have confounded shifts in expanded clonotypes.

The use of a sample-barcoded 5' primer and a J-beta primer mix characterized a second PCR of roughly 7 to 11 cycles. TCRdb re-derived calls from the 5' RACE reads in MiXCR, one entry per CDR3 protein. The sample holds 1 million to 1.2 million distinct CDR3 sequences, about two fifths seen once. The length of the CDR3 is 13 residues. V lost 6 bases, J lost 7 bases, and 5 bases stayed unmatched. Germline CDR1 and CDR2: ENHRY and SYGVKD. The TCR comes from a man between 18 and 35 years old in good health. Sequencing used blood. The chain uses TRBV10-3 and TRBJ1-5, with 8 bases that match TRBD1. The CDR3 region has the DNA TGTGCCATCAGGATGACAGGGGACCAGCCCCAGCATTTT. It is translated as CAIRMTGDQPQHF.